Each of the 21 T cell receptor beta chains below was sequenced from the same sample in a study of blood T cell repertoires in COVID-19. Profiling relied on immunoSEQ multiplex PCR, and the TCRdb table lists in-frame clones only, not all of them. This table has roughly 250,000 clones, 85% to 90% appearing once. Sequenced sample: PBMCs or T cells enriched from blood (not recorded which). These receptors all stem from a woman aged 45-65 years who had recovered from COVID-19.

Only one count was recorded for this clone. The chain links TRBV15 to TRBJ1-1; the match to TRBD1 covers 10 bases. Unmatched junction bases numbered 3, after V lost 7 bases and J lost 1 base. Germline V lookup: CDR1 LNHNV, CDR2 YYDKDF (reference sequence). CDR3 length equals 14 residues. The CDR3 region has the DNA TGTGCCACCAAGGGGGACAGGGGGAACACTGAAGCTTTCTTT. Its protein is CATKGDRGNTEAFF. Full variable domain (rest looked up from reference TRBV15 and TRBJ1-1): DAMVIQNPRYQVTQFGKPVTLSCSQTLNHNVMYWYQQKSSQAPKLLFHYYDKDFNNEADTPDNFQSRRPNTSFCFLDIRSPGLGDTAMYLCATKGDRGNTEAFFGQGTRLTVV.

The chain employs TRBV28 and TRBJ2-1; D is undetermined. The germline gives CDR1 MDHEN, CDR2 SYDVKM. This CDR3 has 15 amino acids. V shed 5 bases and J shed 9 bases, with 20 bases lying between them. This chain's CDR3 is CASSHSRTPAPEQFF. CDR3 DNA sequence: TGTGCCAGCAGTCACTCTAGAACTCCGGCTCCTGAGCAGTTCTTC.

This clone was detected ten times or more. This sequence joins TRBV4-1 and TRBJ2-2, with D possibly TRBD2 on 5 matching bases. This CDR3 is 16 amino acids long. The germline CDR1 and CDR2 sequences are MGHRA and YSYEKL. Trimming cost V 2 bases and J 2 bases, with 12 bases left between them. The CDR3 DNA reads as TGCGCCAGCAGCCAAATCGGAGCGGTTAACACCGGGGAGCTGTTTTTT. Translated, it gives CASSQIGAVNTGELFF.

The chain has TRBV2 and TRBJ1-1; D is perhaps TRBD1 (6 bases). The CDR3 spans 11 residues. The V end was cut by 6 bases, the J end by 4 bases, with 6 bases between. In germline, CDR1 is SNHLY, CDR2 FYNNEI. Here the CDR3 DNA reads TGTGCCAGCAGGGGGGCCACTGAAGCTTTCTTT. Translated: CASRGATEAFF.

This sequence joins TRBV11-2 and TRBJ2-7, with D unresolved. The ends were cut back, 4 bases at V and 5 bases at J, with 12 bases in the middle. CDR3 size: 13 residues. In germline, CDR1 is SGHAT, CDR2 FQNNGV. Here the CDR3 reads CASSSRHLHEQYF. CDR3 nucleotides: TGTGCCAGCAGCTCGAGACACCTCCACGAGCAGTACTTC.

As concerns this clone: No conserved phenylalanine or tryptophan ends this CDR3, so it is likely a read error. The DNA is left out, because the CDR3 cannot be placed on it with certainty; the CDR3 is given as TCRdb lists it. The chain joins TRBV21-1 to TRBJ1-1. TRBV21-1 is labeled a pseudogene. Both ends counted, the CDR3 spans 8 residues. The CDR3 is CASRDGGA.

This clone has ten or more counts. The chain has TRBV2 and TRBJ1-2; 8 bases align to TRBD1. The CDR3 sequence is 14 residues long. CDR1 and CDR2 (germline): SNHLY, FYNNEI. The trim removed 2 bases at V and 8 bases at J, leaving 7 bases unmatched. The CDR3 DNA sequence: TGTGCCAGCAGTGAACAGGACAGGGATCAGGGCTACACCTTC. Residues: CASSEQDRDQGYTF.

This rearrangement joins TRBV30 to TRBJ2-1; no firm D call. The CDR3 length is 14 residues. Per the germline V gene, CDR1 is GTSNPN and CDR2 is SVGIG (reference sequence). The ends were cut back, 0 bases at V and 10 bases at J, with 16 bases in the middle. The DNA for the CDR3 is TGTGCCTGGAGTGTAGGCGGTACGAGAGAGGAGCAGTTCTTC. Translating it yields CAWSVGGTREEQFF.

The chain employs TRBV7-6 and TRBJ2-2, with TRBD2 identical over 7 bases. This CDR3 has 17 amino acids. The V gene end was trimmed by 1 base and the J gene end by 0 bases; junction bases not matched to a gene: 5. The germline gives CDR1 SGHVS, CDR2 FNYEAQ. Here the CDR3 reads CASSLVKLAANTGELFF. CDR3 coding DNA: TGTGCCAGCAGCTTAGTGAAGCTAGCGGCGAACACCGGGGAGCTGTTTTTT.

V and J are TRBV7-9 and TRBJ1-1, with a tentative D call TRBD1 (5 bases). The CDR3 loop spans 14 amino acids. V lost 6 bases, J lost 1 base, and 12 bases lay in between. Germline loops: CDR1 SEHNR, CDR2 FQNEAQ (reference sequence). CDR3 DNA sequence: TGTGCCAGCAGTCGGACGGGGGGGAACACTGAAGCTTTCTTT. It is translated as CASSRTGGNTEAFF.

In nucleotides, the CDR3 is TGCGCCAGCAGCCAATCTTTATTTAGCTCCTACGAGCAGTACTTC. This gives the protein CASSQSLFSSYEQYF. The chain carries TRBV4-1 and TRBJ2-7; unclear D gene. The CDR3 has 15 residues. Germline V gene data show CDR1 as MGHRA and CDR2 as YSYEKL. V gave up 2 bases and J gave up 0 bases, with 11 bases separating them.

CDR3 sequence (DNA): TGTGCCAGCTCATTAGGGGACACCGATCAGCCCCAGCATTTT. Protein product: CASSLGDTDQPQHF. V gene TRBV18 combines with J gene TRBJ1-5, with D possibly matching TRBD1 (6 bases). This CDR3 comprises 14 residues. V was trimmed by 5 bases and J by 5 bases, leaving 13 bases between them. Germline CDR1 reads KGHSH; CDR2 reads LQKENI.

CDR3 sequence (DNA): TGTGCCAGCAGCTTTTTAGGGAAGGGGGCGTCTACTTCACCCCTCCACTTT. It codes for CASSFLGKGASTSPLHF. The J gene is TRBJ1-6, the V gene TRBV7-9; TRBD1 matches 7 bases. This CDR3 contains 17 residues. The J segment lost 9 bases and the V segment lost 3 bases, leaving 14 bases of the junction unmatched. Germline loops: CDR1 SEHNR, CDR2 FQNEAQ (reference sequence).

The J gene is TRBJ2-7, the V gene TRBV30; TRBD1 agrees at 9 bases. The CDR3 spans 12 residues. Germline loops: CDR1 GTSNPN, CDR2 SVGIG (reference sequence). Trimming at V came to 2 bases and at J to 8 bases, leaving 4 bases not matched to a gene. The CDR3 protein is CAWSQGQGQQYF. CDR3 DNA: TGTGCCTGGAGTCAGGGACAGGGACAGCAGTACTTC.

This clone appeared a single time. The chain uses TRBV3-1 (or the pseudogene TRBV3-2) and TRBJ2-1; D uncertain. The CDR3 is 12 residues long. Trimming removed 3 bases from V and 10 bases from J, with 10 bases in between. Germline lookup yields CDR1 LGHDT and CDR2 YNNKEL (reference sequence). DNA of the CDR3: TGTGCCAGCAGCCAGACCCGGAGAGAGCAGTTCTTC. It is translated as CASSQTRREQFF.

The chain links TRBV7-2 to TRBJ2-3; no firm D call. V lost 1 base and J lost 3, with 5 bases in between. CDR3 length: 13 amino acids. The germline CDR1 and CDR2 sequences are SGHTA and FQGNSA. The CDR3 loop reads CASSLGPTDTQYF. CDR3 nucleotide sequence: TGTGCCAGCAGCTTAGGGCCAACAGATACGCAGTATTTT.

This rearrangement joins TRBV9 to TRBJ2-3; TRBD1 might be the D (6 bases). The V end lost 0 bases, the J end lost 1 base, and 12 bases lay between the germline ends. Germline V CDR1 and CDR2: SGDLS, YYNGEE. This CDR3 comprises 16 residues. The CDR3 spells CASSVEGQRGTDTQYF. CDR3 nucleotides: TGTGCCAGCAGCGTAGAAGGACAGCGCGGCACAGATACGCAGTATTTT. Looking up the rest from reference TRBV9 and TRBJ2-3 gives the full variable domain: DSGVTQTPKHLITATGQRVTLRCSPRSGDLSVYWYQQSLDQGLQFLIQYYNGEERAKGNILERFSAQQFPDLHSELNLSSLELGDSALYFCASSVEGQRGTDTQYFGPGTRLTVL.

This clone has only a few counts. V gene TRBV7-9 combines with J gene TRBJ2-1; TRBD2 might be the D (6 bases). CDR3 length: 16 residues. V lost 4 bases and J lost 10, with 23 bases in between. Germline V gives CDR1 SEHNR, CDR2 FQNEAQ (reference sequence). CDR3 amino acids: CASSYYFGRITSEQFF. CDR3 coding DNA: TGTGCCAGCAGCTACTACTTCGGGAGAATCACGTCCGAGCAGTTCTTC.

The chain recombines TRBV6-2 or TRBV6-3 with TRBJ2-5; 12 bases map to TRBD2. V was pared by 4 bases and J by 5 bases, with 14 bases of the junction left unmatched. This CDR3 has 18 residues. Germline V lookup: CDR1 MNHEY, CDR2 SVGEGT. CDR3 coding DNA: TGTGCCAGCAGTTTGGGGACTAGCGGGTTTCGTTTATTGGAGACCCAGTACTTC. Translation: CASSLGTSGFRLLETQYF.

The rearrangement links TRBV5-6 to TRBJ1-1; possibly TRBD1 for D (5 bases). Germline V CDR1 and CDR2: SGHDT, YYEEEE. This CDR3 has 14 residues. The V end lost 1 base, the J end lost 0 bases, and 7 bases lay between the germline ends. The CDR3, as DNA: TGTGCCAGCAGCTTGCAGGGAATGAACACTGAAGCTTTCTTT. The encoded protein is CASSLQGMNTEAFF.

A note on this clone: This specimen includes other DNA sequences encoding the same CDR3. This chain uses TRBV28 with TRBJ1-2, with 9 bases aligning to TRBD1. Germline V gives CDR1 MDHEN, CDR2 SYDVKM. The CDR3 runs 13 residues. V shed 6 bases, J shed 7 bases, and the junction held 6 bases outside the gene matches. The chain's CDR3 is CASSLRDRVGYTF. Here the CDR3 DNA reads TGTGCCAGCAGCCTTCGGGACAGGGTTGGCTACACCTTC.